These 5 T cell receptor beta chains originate from one sample sequenced in a study of regulatory T cells in long-lasting Graves disease. Combining iRepertoire HTBI primers with Arm-PCR of CDR3 regions, the authors built TCR beta libraries. TCRdb passed the multiplex PCR reads through MiXCR, listing each CDR3 protein once. Of around 450,000 distinct CDR3 sequences listed, 20% to 25% are singletons. Noted time point: persistent/refractory GD, antithyroid drugs over 5 years with positive TRAb. From PBMCs, RNA was extracted and then used to make the TCR library. Sequenced here: peripheral blood mononuclear cells (PBMCs), sampled when the disease was refractory, from a patient treated with antithyroid drugs. The receptors derive from a female donor with Graves disease.

Regarding this clonotype: A read error may produce the germline difference seen at one junction end. Here the CDR3 reads CAISEHPNSSLLHF. CDR3 nucleotides: TGTGCCATCAGTGAACACCCAAACTCTTCACTCCTCCACTTT. The chain recombines TRBV10-3 with TRBJ1-6; D unresolved. Germline values: CDR1 ENHRY, CDR2 SYGVKD. The CDR3 extends over 14 amino acids.

This clonotype was counted a few times. The V gene is TRBV20-1, the J gene TRBJ2-7; D is perhaps TRBD1 or TRBD2 (5 bases each). Germline CDR1 is DFQATT and CDR2 is SNEGSKA (reference sequence). With 3 bases removed from V and 0 bases from J, the gap between germline ends came to 15 bases. The CDR3 is made up of 15 amino acids. The CDR3 DNA reads as TGCAGTGCTAGGGAGGACGGGACCATCTCCTACGAGCAGTACTTC. Translation gives CSAREDGTISYEQYF.

This clonotype was observed a few times. The chain employs TRBV20-1 and TRBJ2-7, with D hard to call. The CDR3 totals 12 residues. The V end lost 6 bases, the J end lost 5 bases, and 14 bases lay between the germline ends. Germline assignment: CDR1 DFQATT and CDR2 SNEGSKA (reference sequence). CDR3 DNA sequence: TGCAGTGCGCTCCACGACTCTAACGAGCAGTACTTC. Protein sequence: CSALHDSNEQYF.

The DNA for the CDR3 is TGTGCCACCAGCAGAGAACTTAATCAGCCCCAGCATTTT. Its protein product is CATSRELNQPQHF. This chain joins TRBV15 and TRBJ1-5; D not resolved. The CDR3 runs 13 residues. Trimming left V 0 bases short and J 4 bases short, with 4 bases between. Germline V gene sequence: CDR1 LNHNV, CDR2 YYDKDF (reference sequence).

J is TRBJ1-3 and V is TRBV3-1, with D uncertain. V lost 1 base to trimming and J lost 0 bases, with 10 bases between them. Germline loops: CDR1 LGHDT, CDR2 YNNKEL (reference sequence). The CDR3 has 16 residues. CDR3 residues: CASSQGGQSSGNTIYF. As DNA, the CDR3 is TGTGCCAGCAGCCAAGGCGGGCAGTCCTCTGGAAACACCATATATTTT.